This T cell receptor beta chain comes out of a study of T-cell memory formation after mild COVID-19. Study-level points and caveats: Those CD4+ clones that contracted were mainly in CM and EM (CD8+ ones in EMRA).

A word on this clonotype: Its cognate antigen is unknown. At one boundary the junction diverges from the germline segment, which might be a read error.

One entry per CDR3 protein, called by TCRdb with MiXCR from the 5' RACE reads. Of about 190,000 distinct CDR3 sequences listed, around 16% were seen once; the top ten hold 2.4%. This CDR3 has 16 residues. The V gene's germline CDR1 is MNHNY and CDR2 SVGAGI (reference sequence). The sequenced sample consisted of PBMCs or a T cell subset sorted from them (not recorded which). The chain recombines TRBV6-6 with TRBJ1-5; D is possibly TRBD1 (5 bases). The clonotype was recovered from an adult woman who had mild COVID-19 (a few samples of this study predate the infection). Cell type and time point are not known. The DNA for the CDR3 is TGTGCCAGCAGTAACTCCGACAGTTATAGCAATCAGCCCCAGCATTTT. It specifies CASSNSDSYSNQPQHF.